This TCR beta chain originates from a study of cytomegalovirus exposure and HLA in healthy donors (dated by TCRdb to the late 2010s). Looking at the study overall: An earlier analysis of several hundred of the donors reported about 300 Gb of sequence data and some 110 million unique TCR beta sequences obtained from approximately 180 million T cells. Rather than drawing on any new phenotypic data, the later analysis identified candidate immune exposures from TCR beta sequences and the way those sequences occurred across donors. Class I and class II HLA loci were covered by the typing at four-digit resolution. Typing coverage varied by locus: roughly 629-630 donors for A, B, C, DRB1 and DQB1; approximately 500 for DQA1; around 570 for DPA1; roughly 470 for DPB1. Genome-wide SNP genotypes for about 55% of the roughly 670 donors were used in a later genetic analysis, which treated that subset as a discovery cohort. To predict cytomegalovirus infection status, the study combined high-throughput TCR immunosequencing, statistical association of individual TCRs with disease status, and machine learning. Among about 390 genotyped donors of the cohort, an average of roughly 240,000 unique TCR beta nucleotide sequences were sequenced per donor, around a sixth of them non-productive. All discovery cohort repertoires had been generated using a single sequencing platform. In an earlier analysis of roughly 580 of the donors, high-throughput TCR beta sequencing was used to judge whether each TCR beta V gene segment behaved as functional or pseudogenic. Donor age, sex, ethnicity and CMV serostatus were compiled together with the repertoire data. The study aimed to test whether cataloging public T cell receptors could reveal signatures of past pathogen exposure. A later analysis re-examined previously published TCR beta repertoires from about 670 donors and added high-resolution HLA genotyping to investigate patterns of TCR occurrence. Of the roughly 400 genotyped donors, 65% to 90% fell in the genetic ancestry cluster associated with self-reported Caucasian donors. The study used immunosequencing to profile the T cell repertoires of approximately 630 subjects and linked those repertoires to cytomegalovirus serostatus. A separate validation cohort of roughly 130 different subjects was used in addition to the roughly 700-subject first cohort. An early release covering roughly 640 HLA-typed donors comprised about 300 gigabases of sequencing data and around 80 million unique TCR sequences. Because of strong linkage in the cohort, roughly 5 DR-DQ haplotypes were treated as single units for association and clustering.

Comment on this clone: What antigen it recognizes has not been identified. No clone much larger than this one lies a single base away; base qualities are absent.

Library creation used the immunoSEQ multiplex PCR assay. A mixture of 60 forward primers for TCR Vbeta segments and 13 reverse primers for TCR Jbeta segments was used in the multiplex PCR. The CDR3 region of rearranged TCR beta genes was amplified from genomic DNA with a multiplex PCR assay. The Illumina HiSeq System was used to sequence the amplified TCR beta libraries as 87-base-pair reads. Per the authors' processing: A later analysis counted about 80 million unique TCR beta chains across the 500 to 850 repertoires, and around 12 million of these chains were shared by at least two donors. A nearest-neighbor algorithm error-corrected the raw reads and collapsed the reads into unique sequences, merging closely related sequences to remove PCR and sequencing errors. To assign V, D and J gene segments, CDR3 sequences were aligned to IMGT reference sequences. For a sequence to be retained, at least a six-nucleotide match to both a V gene segment and a J gene segment was required. A rearrangement counted as productive if the CDR3 had no stop codons and remained in frame with V and J, and every other rearrangement counted as non-productive. CDR3 was defined by IMGT convention, running from the second conserved V-encoded cysteine to the conserved J-encoded phenylalanine. Sequences without an unambiguous match to a single V gene segment were excluded from the earlier analysis of about 630 of the donors. An earlier analysis of almost 600 of the donors classified V segments as functional when productive rearrangements were above 56.7% and as segregating when the standard deviation between donors was above 5%. To diagnose cytomegalovirus status from the catalog of TCR beta chain sequences, a statistical classification framework was built. In a later analysis, V and J genes were assigned by comparing TCR nucleotide sequences against IMGT/GENE-DB human TR gene sequences. In a later analysis, CDR3 sequences and most-parsimonious VDJ recombination scenarios were assigned using the TCRdist pipeline. In a later analysis, each TCR beta chain was defined by its CDR3 amino acid sequence together with its V-gene family, and reads lacking a unique V-gene family were excluded. A later analysis removed several hundred highly shared, low-generation-probability nucleotide sequences to deal with suspected cross-contamination and a sequencing artifact. In a later analysis, a clonal expansion index was calculated for each public chain from normalized within-repertoire ranks of inferred template counts. A later analysis computed generation probabilities with a VDJ recombination model fitted to out-of-frame rearrangements, and checked the results against IGoR. A later analysis scored TCR-TCR, TCR-HLA and TCR-CMV co-occurrence with hypergeometric tests, applying a repertoire-size bias correction to TCR pairs. To estimate false discovery rates, a later analysis permuted the HLA or CMV assignments 20 times. In a later analysis, co-occurring TCRs were grouped using DBSCAN, and TCRdist sequence similarity was added for clustering within HLA-allele-positive subsets. Repertoires with fewer than 30,000 or more than 120,000 public chains were left out of co-occurrence clustering, as were five repertoires with anomalous nucleotide sharing. Drawn from immuneACCESS, this table holds only the in-frame rearrangements with V and J called that TCRdb kept. Clones are partly lost; checked studies trace under half to an unresolved V gene and leave the rest unexplained. For V, J and clone size, that table is used; D and trimming come from the DNA. Across this sample there are a few hundred thousand clones, with 80% seen only once. The ten largest account for about 0.3% of the sample.

The cohort consisted of hundreds of healthy bone marrow donors. At the time of sampling, every cohort member was nominally healthy, though immune exposures that went unrecorded were likely present. The donor was CMV seronegative and belonged to the group of several hundred seronegative cohort members. Each donor provided a peripheral blood sample, and peripheral blood mononuclear cells were used for TCR beta sequencing. The Qiagen DNeasy Blood Extraction Kit was used to extract genomic DNA from the blood cell samples. What the research found in general, with its limitations: Correlated functional status among segregating V segments might be attributable to linkage disequilibrium, but an unknown experimental factor could not be ruled out. It was suggested by the authors that the approach could potentially be generalized to other disease states and immunological phenotypes. A cluster of highly shared sequence variants was judged likely to be a technical artifact of the sequencing pipeline. A further reported finding was that TCR beta sequences accurately predicted the HLA-A and HLA-B alleles for most subjects in the first cohort. In a later analysis, most CMV-associated TCR beta chains were found to appear HLA-restricted, with HLA associations seemingly driven largely by CMV exposure. A total of about 180 TCR beta chains were listed by the study as associated with cytomegalovirus. An association between a missense DCLRE1C variant and V-gene and J-gene trimming of TCR beta chains was found in a later genetic analysis and replicated in an independent cohort. Sequencing depth was assumed to be roughly uniform across donors in the presence/absence analyses, though that assumption may not hold. According to a later analysis, TCR association rates differed among HLA loci, with DRB1 alleles showing the most associated TCRs and HLA-C alleles showing the fewest. The only immune exposure information available for the cohort was CMV serostatus. A later analysis associated about 16,000 TCR beta sequences with specific HLA alleles at a false discovery rate of 0.05. Approximately 18 rarely observed V segments, including chromosome 9 orphons, were excluded from the earlier analysis of a few hundred of the donors because counts were too low. A later analysis found that HLA-associated TCR beta chains were more clonally expanded and had lower generation probabilities than equally common non-associated chains. In vitro tests confirmed that a few of the cytomegalovirus-associated TCR beta chains recognize cytomegalovirus antigens. Cytomegalovirus status was reported to be diagnosed by the classifier with high specificity and sensitivity in both the original and validation cohorts. An earlier analysis of some 560 of the donors showed that most TCR beta V segments appeared in productive rearrangements either about 87% or about 30% of the time, which broadly matched IMGT annotations. A later genetic analysis reported fewer N-insertions in productive TCRs among donors in an Asian-associated ancestry cluster than the approximately 670-donor mean. The cohort was sequenced for TCR beta chains only, and without alpha or paired-chain data the features that could be detected were limited. Because HLA typing was unavailable for some donors at each locus, only the typed subset was used in association tests. Assigning TCR associations to individual alleles was difficult when HLA alleles, especially DR and DQ, strongly co-occurred. In a later analysis, several top co-occurrence clusters were reported to appear linked to parvovirus B19, influenza, CMV and Epstein-Barr virus. Most TCR sequences were seen in very few donors, while some public TCRs were found in many individuals.

The sequence was collected from a girl aged 2 to 10 in good health and CMV-seronegative. Sequenced sample: PBMCs.

CDR3 region: CASSDRGTGELFF. The nucleotide sequence is TGCGCCAGCAGTGATAGGGGCACCGGGGAGCTGTTTTTT. Here the chain combines TRBV10-1 and TRBJ2-2, and perhaps TRBD1 as D gene, on 5 matching bases. According to the germline V gene (reference sequence), CDR1 reads WNHNN and CDR2 reads SYGVQD. V was cut back by 3 bases and J by 4 bases, leaving a gap of 6 bases between them. The CDR3 runs 13 residues from the cysteine to the phenylalanine. CDR3 DNA is the only sequence kept; it has 39 bases, read in frame from the first base.